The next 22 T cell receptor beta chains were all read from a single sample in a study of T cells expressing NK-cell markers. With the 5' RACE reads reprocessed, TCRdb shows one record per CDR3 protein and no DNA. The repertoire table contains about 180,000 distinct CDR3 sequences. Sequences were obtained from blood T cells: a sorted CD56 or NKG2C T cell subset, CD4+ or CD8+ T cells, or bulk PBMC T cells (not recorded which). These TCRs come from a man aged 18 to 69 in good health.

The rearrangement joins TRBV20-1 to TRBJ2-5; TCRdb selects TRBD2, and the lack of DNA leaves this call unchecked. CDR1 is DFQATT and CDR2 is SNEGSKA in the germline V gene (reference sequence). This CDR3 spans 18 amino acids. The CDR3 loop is CSASPGTSGGPYQETQYF.

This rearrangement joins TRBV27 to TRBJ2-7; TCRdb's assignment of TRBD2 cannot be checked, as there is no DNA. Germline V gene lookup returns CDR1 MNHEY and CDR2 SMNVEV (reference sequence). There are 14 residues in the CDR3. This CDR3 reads CASSLGTSGYEQYF.

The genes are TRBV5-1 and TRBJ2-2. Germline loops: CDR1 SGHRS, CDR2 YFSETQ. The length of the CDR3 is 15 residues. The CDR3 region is CASSFERGSTGELFF.

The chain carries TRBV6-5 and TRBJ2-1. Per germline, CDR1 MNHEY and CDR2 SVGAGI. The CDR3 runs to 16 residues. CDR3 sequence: CASSYSSGGLYNEQFF.

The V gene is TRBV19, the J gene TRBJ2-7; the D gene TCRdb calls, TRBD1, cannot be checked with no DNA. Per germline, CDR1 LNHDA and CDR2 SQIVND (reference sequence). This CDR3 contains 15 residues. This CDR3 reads CASSMDTGRFYEQYF.

CDR3 sequence: CASSHASGSEKLFF. The chain carries TRBV4-1 and TRBJ1-4. CDR1 is MGHRA, CDR2 YSYEKL, per germline. The CDR3 has 14 residues.

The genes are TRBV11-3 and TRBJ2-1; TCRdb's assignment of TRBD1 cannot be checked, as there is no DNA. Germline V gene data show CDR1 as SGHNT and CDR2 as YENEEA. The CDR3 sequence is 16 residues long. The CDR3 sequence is CASSLGTPNPYNEQFF.

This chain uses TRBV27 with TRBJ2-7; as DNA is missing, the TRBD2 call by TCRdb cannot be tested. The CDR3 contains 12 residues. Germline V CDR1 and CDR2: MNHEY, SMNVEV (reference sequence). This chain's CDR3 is CATLGPSLVQYF.

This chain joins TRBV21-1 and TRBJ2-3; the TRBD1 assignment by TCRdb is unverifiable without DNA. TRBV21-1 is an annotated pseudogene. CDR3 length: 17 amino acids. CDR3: CASRLRGGAESTDTQYF.

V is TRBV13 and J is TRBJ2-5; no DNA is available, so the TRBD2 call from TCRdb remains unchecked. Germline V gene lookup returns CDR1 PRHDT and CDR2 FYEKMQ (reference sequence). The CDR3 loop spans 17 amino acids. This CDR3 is CASSSLGSGGLYETQYF.

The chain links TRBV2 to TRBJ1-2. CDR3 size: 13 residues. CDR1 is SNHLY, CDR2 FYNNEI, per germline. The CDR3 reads CASSEARNYGYTF.

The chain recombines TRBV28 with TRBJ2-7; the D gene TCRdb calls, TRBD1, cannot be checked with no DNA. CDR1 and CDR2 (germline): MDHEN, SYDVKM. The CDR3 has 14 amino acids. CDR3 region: CASSPQTAFYEQYF.

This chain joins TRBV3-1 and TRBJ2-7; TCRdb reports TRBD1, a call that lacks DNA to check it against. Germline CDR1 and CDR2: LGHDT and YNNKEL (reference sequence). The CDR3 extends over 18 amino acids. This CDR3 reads CASSPGTANPFISYEQYF.

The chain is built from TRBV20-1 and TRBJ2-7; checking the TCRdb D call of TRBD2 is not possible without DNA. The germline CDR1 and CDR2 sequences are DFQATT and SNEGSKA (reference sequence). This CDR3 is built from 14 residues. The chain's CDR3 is CSATRSGRAYEQYF.

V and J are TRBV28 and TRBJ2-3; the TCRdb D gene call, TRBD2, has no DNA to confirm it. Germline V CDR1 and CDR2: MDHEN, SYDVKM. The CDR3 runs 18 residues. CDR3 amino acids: CASSLTLSGGSVTDTQYF.

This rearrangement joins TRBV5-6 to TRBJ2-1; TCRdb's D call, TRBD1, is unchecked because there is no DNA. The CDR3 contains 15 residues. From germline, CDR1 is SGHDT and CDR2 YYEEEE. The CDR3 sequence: CASSFQGVSYNEQFF.

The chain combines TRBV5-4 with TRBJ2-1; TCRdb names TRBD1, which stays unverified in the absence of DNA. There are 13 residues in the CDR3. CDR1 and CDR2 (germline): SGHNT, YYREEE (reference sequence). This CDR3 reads CASSSPVAFEQFF.

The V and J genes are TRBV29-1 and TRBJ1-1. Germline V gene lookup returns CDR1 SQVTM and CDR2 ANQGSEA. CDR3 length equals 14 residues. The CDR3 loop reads CSVEVRVMNTEAFF. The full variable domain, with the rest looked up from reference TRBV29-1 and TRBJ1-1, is SAVISQKPSRDICQRGTSLTIQCQVDSQVTMMFWYRQQPGQSLTLIATANQGSEATYESGFVIDKFPISRPNLTFSTLTVSNMSPEDSSIYLCSVEVRVMNTEAFFGQGTRLTVV.

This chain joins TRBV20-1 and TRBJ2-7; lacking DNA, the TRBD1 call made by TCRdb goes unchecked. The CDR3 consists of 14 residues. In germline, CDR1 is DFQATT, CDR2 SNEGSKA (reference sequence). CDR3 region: CSAIGQGETYEQYF.

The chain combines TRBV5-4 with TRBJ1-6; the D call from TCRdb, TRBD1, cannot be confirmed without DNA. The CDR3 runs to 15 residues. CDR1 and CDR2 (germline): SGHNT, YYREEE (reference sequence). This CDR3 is CASSSEGLSGSPLHF.

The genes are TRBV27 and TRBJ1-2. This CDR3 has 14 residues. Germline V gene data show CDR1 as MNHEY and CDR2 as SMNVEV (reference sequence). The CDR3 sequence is CASSLRGNNYGYTF.

Here the CDR3 reads CASNPNTGELFF. The chain combines TRBV12-3 or TRBV12-4 with TRBJ2-2. This CDR3 has 12 amino acids.